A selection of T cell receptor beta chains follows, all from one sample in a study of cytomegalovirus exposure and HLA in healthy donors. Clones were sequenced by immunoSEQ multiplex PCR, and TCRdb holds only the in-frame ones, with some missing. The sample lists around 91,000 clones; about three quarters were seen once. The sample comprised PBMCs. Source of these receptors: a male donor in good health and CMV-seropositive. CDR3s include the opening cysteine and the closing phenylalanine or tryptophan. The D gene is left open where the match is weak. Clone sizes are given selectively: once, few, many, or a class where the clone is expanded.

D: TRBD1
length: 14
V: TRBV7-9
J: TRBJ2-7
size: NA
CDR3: CASSRTGGPYEQYF
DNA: TGTGCCAGCAGCCGAACAGGGGGACCCTACGAGCAGTACTTC

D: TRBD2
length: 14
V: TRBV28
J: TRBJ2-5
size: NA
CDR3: CASSISGSPETQYF
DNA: TGTGCCAGCAGTATTAGCGGGAGTCCCGAGACCCAGTACTTC

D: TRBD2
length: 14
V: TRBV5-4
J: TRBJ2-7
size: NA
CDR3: CASSEAGVRNEQYF
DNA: TGTGCCAGCAGCGAGGCGGGAGTAAGGAACGAGCAGTACTTC

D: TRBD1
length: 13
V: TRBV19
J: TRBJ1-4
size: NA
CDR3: CASSLGTAEKLFF
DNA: TGTGCCAGTAGCCTCGGGACAGCTGAAAAACTGTTTTTT

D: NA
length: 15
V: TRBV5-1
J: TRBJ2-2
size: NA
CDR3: CASSPGQSNTGELFF
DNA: TGCGCCAGCAGCCCCGGACAGTCGAACACCGGGGAGCTGTTTTTT

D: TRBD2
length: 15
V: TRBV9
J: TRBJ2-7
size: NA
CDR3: CASSVRSGSIYEQYF
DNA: TGTGCCAGCAGCGTCCGTAGCGGGAGTATCTACGAGCAGTACTTC

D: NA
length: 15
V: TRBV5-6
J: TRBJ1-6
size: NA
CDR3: CASSLARLRDSPLHF
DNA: TGTGCCAGCAGCTTGGCGCGTCTGAGAGATTCACCCCTCCACTTT

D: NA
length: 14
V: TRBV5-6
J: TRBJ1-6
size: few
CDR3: CASSLRGTGSPLHF
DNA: TGTGCCAGCAGCTTGCGGGGAACGGGTTCACCCCTCCACTTT

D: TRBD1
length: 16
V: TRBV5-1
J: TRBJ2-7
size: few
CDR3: CASRLMPGQDTYEQYF
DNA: TGCGCCAGCAGGTTGATGCCGGGACAGGACACCTACGAGCAGTACTTC

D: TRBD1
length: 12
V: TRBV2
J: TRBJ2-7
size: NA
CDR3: CAWGTGAYEQYF
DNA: TGTGCCTGGGGGACAGGCGCCTACGAGCAGTACTTC

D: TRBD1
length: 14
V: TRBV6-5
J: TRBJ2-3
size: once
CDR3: CASRRTGGTDTQYF
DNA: TGTGCCAGCAGGCGGACAGGGGGCACAGATACGCAGTATTTT

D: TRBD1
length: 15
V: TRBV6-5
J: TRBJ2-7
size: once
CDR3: CASSPGQATSYEQYF
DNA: TGTGCCAGCAGTCCCGGACAGGCGACAAGCTACGAGCAGTACTTC

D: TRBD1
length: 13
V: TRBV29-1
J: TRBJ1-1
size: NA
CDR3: CSVWTGGGTEAFF
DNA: TGCAGCGTGTGGACAGGGGGAGGAACTGAAGCTTTCTTT

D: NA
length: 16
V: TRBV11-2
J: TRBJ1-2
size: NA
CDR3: CASSLEGYVGGYGYTF
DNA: TGTGCCAGCAGCTTAGAAGGATACGTCGGCGGCTATGGCTACACCTTC

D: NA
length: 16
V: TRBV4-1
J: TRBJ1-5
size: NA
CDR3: CASSQDRDSSGQPQHF
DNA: TGCGCCAGCAGCCAAGACCGAGACAGTTCAGGACAGCCCCAGCATTTT

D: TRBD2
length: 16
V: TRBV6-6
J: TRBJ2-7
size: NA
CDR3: CASSQDGRGAQYEQYF
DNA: TGTGCCAGCAGTCAGGATGGGAGGGGTGCTCAATACGAGCAGTACTTC

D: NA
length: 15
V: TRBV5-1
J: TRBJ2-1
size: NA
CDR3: CASSLREGGTNEQFF
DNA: TGCGCCAGCAGCTTGCGAGAGGGGGGGACCAATGAGCAGTTCTTC

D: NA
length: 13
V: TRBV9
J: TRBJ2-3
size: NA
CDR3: CASSVVDTDTQYF
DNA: TGTGCCAGCAGCGTAGTAGACACAGATACGCAGTATTTT

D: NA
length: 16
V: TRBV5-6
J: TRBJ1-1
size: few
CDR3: CASSSRAGVRTTEAFF
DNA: TGTGCCAGCAGCTCCCGAGCAGGGGTGAGGACCACTGAAGCTTTCTTT

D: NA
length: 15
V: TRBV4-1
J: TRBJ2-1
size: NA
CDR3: CASSPDGVSYNEQFF
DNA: TGCGCCAGCAGCCCAGACGGGGTATCCTACAATGAGCAGTTCTTC

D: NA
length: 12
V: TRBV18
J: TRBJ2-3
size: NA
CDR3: CASSPRGDTQYF
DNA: TGTGCCAGCTCACCACGCGGGGATACGCAGTATTTT

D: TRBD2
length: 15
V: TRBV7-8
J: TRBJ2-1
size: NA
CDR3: CASSPPGLAGGEQFF
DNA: TGTGCCAGCAGCCCTCCCGGCCTAGCGGGGGGAGAGCAGTTCTTC

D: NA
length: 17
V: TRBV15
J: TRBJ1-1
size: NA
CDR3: CATSRGPPGGSSTEAFF
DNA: TGTGCCACCAGCAGAGGCCCTCCTGGGGGGTCGAGCACTGAAGCTTTCTTT

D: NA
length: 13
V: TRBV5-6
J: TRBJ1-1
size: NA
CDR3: CASSWAGGRGAFF
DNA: TGTGCCAGCAGCTGGGCGGGTGGGAGAGGAGCTTTCTTT

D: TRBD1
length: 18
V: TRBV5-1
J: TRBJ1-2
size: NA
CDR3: CASTLHTGTGVSDYGYTF
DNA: TGCGCCAGCACCCTGCATACCGGGACAGGGGTTTCCGACTATGGCTACACCTTC

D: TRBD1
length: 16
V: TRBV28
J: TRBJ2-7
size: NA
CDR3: CASSSLPRQGWREQYF
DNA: TGTGCCAGCAGTTCTCTCCCCCGACAGGGATGGCGCGAGCAGTACTTC

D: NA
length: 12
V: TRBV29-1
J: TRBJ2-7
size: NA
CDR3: CSVVNTSGEQYF
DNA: TGCAGCGTTGTCAATACGTCGGGGGAGCAGTACTTC

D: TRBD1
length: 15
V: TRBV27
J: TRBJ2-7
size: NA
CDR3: CASSPTGGPSYEQYF
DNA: TGTGCCAGCAGTCCGACAGGGGGCCCCTCCTACGAGCAGTACTTC

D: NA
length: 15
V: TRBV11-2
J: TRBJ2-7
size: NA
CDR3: CASSLGGGGSYEQYF
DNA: TGTGCCAGCAGCTTAGGAGGGGGTGGCTCCTACGAGCAGTACTTC

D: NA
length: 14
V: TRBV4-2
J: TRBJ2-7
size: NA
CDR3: CASSQDPGISEQYF
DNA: TGTGCCAGCAGCCAAGACCCAGGGATCAGCGAGCAGTACTTC

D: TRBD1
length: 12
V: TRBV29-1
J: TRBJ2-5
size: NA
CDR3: CSGAGGRETQYF
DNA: TGCAGCGGAGCAGGGGGACGCGAGACCCAGTACTTC

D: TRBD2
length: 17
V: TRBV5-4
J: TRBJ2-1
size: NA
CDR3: CASSTGLAGPYYNEQFF
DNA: TGTGCCAGCAGCACTGGACTAGCGGGGCCGTACTACAATGAGCAGTTCTTC

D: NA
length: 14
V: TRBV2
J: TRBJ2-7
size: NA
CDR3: CASSEQGWSYEQYF
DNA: TGTGCCAGCAGTGAGCAGGGGTGGTCTTACGAGCAGTACTTC

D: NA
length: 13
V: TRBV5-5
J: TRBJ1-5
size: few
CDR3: CASSWTANQPQHF
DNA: TGTGCCAGCAGCTGGACAGCTAATCAGCCCCAGCATTTT

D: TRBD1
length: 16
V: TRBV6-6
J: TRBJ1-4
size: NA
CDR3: CASSLTGRITNEKLFF
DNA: TGTGCCAGCAGTTTGACAGGGAGGATAACTAATGAAAAACTGTTTTTT

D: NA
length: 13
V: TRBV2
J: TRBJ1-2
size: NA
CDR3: CASSVEGWGGYTF
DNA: TGTGCCAGCAGTGTCGAGGGCTGGGGAGGCTACACCTTC

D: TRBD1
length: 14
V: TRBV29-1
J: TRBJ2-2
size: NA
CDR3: CSVRTGPNTGELFF
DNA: TGCAGCGTACGGACAGGGCCGAACACCGGGGAGCTGTTTTTT

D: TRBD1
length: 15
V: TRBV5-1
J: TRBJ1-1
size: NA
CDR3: CASSEEQGMNTEAFF
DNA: TGCGCCAGCAGCGAAGAACAGGGGATGAACACTGAAGCTTTCTTT

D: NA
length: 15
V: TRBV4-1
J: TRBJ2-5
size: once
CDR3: CASSQVGGTRGTQYF
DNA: TGCGCCAGCAGCCAAGTGGGCGGGACCCGGGGGACCCAGTACTTC

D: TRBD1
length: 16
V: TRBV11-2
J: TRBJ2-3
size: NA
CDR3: CASSLEAGGVTDTQYF
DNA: TGTGCCAGCAGCTTAGAGGCAGGGGGAGTTACAGATACGCAGTATTTT

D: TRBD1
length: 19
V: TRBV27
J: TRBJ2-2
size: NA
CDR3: CASTPLRDRTLALTGELFF
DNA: TGTGCCAGCACCCCCCTCAGGGACAGGACCCTAGCACTCACCGGGGAGCTGTTTTTT

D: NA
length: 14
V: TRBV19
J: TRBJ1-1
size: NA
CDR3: CASSLFYGVTEAFF
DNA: TGTGCCAGTAGCCTCTTCTACGGGGTAACTGAAGCTTTCTTT

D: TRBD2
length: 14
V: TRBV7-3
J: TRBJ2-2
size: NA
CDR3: CASSPGSGGGELFF
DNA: TGTGCCAGCAGCCCCGGGTCGGGAGGTGGGGAGCTGTTTTTT

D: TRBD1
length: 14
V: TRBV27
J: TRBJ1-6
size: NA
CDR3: CASSFGQGGSPLHF
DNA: TGTGCCAGCAGTTTCGGACAGGGAGGGTCACCCCTCCACTTT

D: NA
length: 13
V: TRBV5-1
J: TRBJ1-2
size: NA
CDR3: CASSLKIGYGYTF
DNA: TGCGCCAGCAGCTTGAAAATCGGCTATGGCTACACCTTC